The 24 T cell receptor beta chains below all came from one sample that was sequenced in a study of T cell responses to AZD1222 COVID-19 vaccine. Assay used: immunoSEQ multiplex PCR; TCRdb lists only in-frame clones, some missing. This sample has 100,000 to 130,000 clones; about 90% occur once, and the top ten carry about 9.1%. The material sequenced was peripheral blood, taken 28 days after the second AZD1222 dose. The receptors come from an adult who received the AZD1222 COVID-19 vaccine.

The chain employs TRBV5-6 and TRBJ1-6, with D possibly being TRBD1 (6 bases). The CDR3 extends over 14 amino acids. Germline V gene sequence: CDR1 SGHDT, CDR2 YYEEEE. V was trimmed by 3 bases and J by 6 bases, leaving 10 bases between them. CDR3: CASSYRAINSPLHF. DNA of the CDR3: TGTGCCAGCAGCTACAGGGCTATTAATTCACCCCTCCACTTT.

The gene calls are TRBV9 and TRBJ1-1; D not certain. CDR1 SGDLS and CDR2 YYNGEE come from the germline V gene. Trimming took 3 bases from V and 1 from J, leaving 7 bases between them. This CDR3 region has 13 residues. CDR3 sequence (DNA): TGTGCCAGCAGCGCGGACCGGAACACTGAAGCTTTCTTT. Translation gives CASSADRNTEAFF.

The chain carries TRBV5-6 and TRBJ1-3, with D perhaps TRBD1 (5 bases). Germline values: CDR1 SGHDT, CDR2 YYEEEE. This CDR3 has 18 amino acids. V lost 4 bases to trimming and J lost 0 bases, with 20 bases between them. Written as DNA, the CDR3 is TGTGCCAGCAGCATCGGGGCCCTTCTGGCGAGCTCTGGAAACACCATATATTTT. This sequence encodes CASSIGALLASSGNTIYF.

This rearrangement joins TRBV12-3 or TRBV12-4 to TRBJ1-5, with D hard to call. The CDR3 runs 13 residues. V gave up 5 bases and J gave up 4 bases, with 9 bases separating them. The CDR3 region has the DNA TGTGCCAGCAGTGGTATCCGAAATCAGCCCCAGCATTTT. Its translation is CASSGIRNQPQHF.

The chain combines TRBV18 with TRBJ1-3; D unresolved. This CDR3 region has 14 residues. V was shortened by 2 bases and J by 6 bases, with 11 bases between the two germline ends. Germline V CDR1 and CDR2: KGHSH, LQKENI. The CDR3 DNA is TGTGCCAGCTCACCAGGAAGGGAAGAAAACACCATATATTTT. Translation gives CASSPGREENTIYF.

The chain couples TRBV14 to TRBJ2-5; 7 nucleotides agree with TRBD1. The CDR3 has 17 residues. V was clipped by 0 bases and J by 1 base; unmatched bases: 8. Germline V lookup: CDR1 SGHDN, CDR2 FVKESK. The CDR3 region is CASSQDPTGMRQETQYF. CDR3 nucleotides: TGTGCCAGCAGCCAAGACCCGACAGGGATGCGCCAAGAGACCCAGTACTTC.

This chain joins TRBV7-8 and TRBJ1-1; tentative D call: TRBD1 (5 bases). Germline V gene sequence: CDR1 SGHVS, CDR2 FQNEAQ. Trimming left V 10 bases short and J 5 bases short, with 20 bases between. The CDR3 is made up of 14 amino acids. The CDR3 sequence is CATKKIQGGTEAFF. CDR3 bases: TGTGCCACCAAGAAAATTCAGGGAGGTACTGAAGCTTTCTTT.

The CDR3 DNA is TGTGCCAGCAGCCAAGCCGGACAGGGGGGCAAAAACATTCAGTACTTC. Its translation: CASSQAGQGGKNIQYF. V usage is TRBV4-2 and J usage is TRBJ2-4; the match to TRBD1 covers 10 bases. The CDR3 totals 16 residues. V lost 1 base to trimming and J lost 3 bases; unmatched junction nucleotides: 3. From germline, CDR1 is LGHNA and CDR2 YNFKEQ.

CDR3 amino acids: CASSQTRVSANVLTF. CDR3 coding DNA: TGCGCCAGCAGCCAGACCCGGGTGAGCGCCAACGTCCTGACTTTC. The chain employs TRBV5-1 and TRBJ2-6; the D is unclear. The V and J ends lost 4 bases and 7 bases respectively, with 15 bases between them. This CDR3 is built from 15 residues. Germline values: CDR1 SGHRS, CDR2 YFSETQ.

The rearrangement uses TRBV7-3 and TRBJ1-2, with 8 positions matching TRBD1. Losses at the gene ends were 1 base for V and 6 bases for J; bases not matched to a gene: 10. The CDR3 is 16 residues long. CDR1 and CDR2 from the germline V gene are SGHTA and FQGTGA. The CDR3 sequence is CASSLRAPGTGDGYTF. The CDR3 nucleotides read TGTGCCAGCAGCTTAAGGGCCCCCGGGACAGGTGATGGCTACACCTTC.

The CDR3 protein is CASSAGSNTEAFF. The CDR3 bases are TGTGCCAGCAGTGCGGGGAGTAACACTGAAGCTTTCTTT. This chain connects TRBV2 to TRBJ1-1, with unresolved D. The germline gives CDR1 SNHLY, CDR2 FYNNEI. The ends were cut back, 4 bases at V and 2 bases at J, with 8 bases in the middle. This CDR3 contains 13 residues.

CDR3 region: CASSNLRAVMNTEAFF. DNA for the CDR3: TGTGCCAGCTCAAATTTACGTGCAGTCATGAACACTGAAGCTTTCTTT. The rearrangement uses TRBV18 and TRBJ1-1; no firm D call. Trimming took 5 bases from V and 0 from J, leaving 16 bases between them. This CDR3 region has 16 residues. Germline assignment: CDR1 KGHSH and CDR2 LQKENI.

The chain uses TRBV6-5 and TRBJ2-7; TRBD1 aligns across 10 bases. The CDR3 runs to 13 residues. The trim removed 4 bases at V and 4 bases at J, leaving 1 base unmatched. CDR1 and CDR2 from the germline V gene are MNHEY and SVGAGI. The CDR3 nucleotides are TGTGCCAGCAGTTTGGGACAGGGGTACGAGCAGTACTTC. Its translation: CASSLGQGYEQYF.

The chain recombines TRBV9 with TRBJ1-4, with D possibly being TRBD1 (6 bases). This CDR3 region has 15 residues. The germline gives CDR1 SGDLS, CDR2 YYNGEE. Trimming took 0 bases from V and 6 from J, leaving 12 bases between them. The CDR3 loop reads CASSVEVGAYEKLFF. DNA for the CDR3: TGTGCCAGCAGCGTAGAAGTGGGGGCGTATGAAAAACTGTTTTTT.

The CDR3 region is CASSLQAGLYNEQFF. The CDR3 DNA follows: TGTGCCAGCAGTTTACAGGCCGGGCTCTACAATGAGCAGTTCTTC. The V call is TRBV27, the J call TRBJ2-1, with unresolved D. The CDR3 spans 15 residues. CDR1 and CDR2 from the germline V gene are MNHEY and SMNVEV (reference sequence). Trimming cost V 2 bases and J 3 bases, with 11 bases left between them.

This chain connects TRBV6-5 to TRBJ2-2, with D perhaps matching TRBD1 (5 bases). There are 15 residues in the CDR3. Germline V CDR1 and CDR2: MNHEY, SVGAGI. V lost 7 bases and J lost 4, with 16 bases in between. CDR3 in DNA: TGTGCCAGCATTGGGGCCTCCCCTGGCACCGGGGAGCTGTTTTTT. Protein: CASIGASPGTGELFF.

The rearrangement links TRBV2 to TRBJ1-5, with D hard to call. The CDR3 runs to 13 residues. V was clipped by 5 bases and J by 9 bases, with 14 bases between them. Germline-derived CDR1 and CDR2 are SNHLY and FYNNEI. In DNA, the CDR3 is TGTGCCAGCAGTCTATCAGCAGACATGCCCCAGCATTTT. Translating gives CASSLSADMPQHF.

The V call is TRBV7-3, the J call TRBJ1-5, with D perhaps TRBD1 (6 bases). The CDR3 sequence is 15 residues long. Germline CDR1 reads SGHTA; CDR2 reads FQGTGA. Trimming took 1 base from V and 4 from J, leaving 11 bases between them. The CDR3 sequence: CASSLNRVGNQPQHF. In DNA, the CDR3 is TGTGCCAGCAGCTTAAACAGGGTCGGGAATCAGCCCCAGCATTTT.

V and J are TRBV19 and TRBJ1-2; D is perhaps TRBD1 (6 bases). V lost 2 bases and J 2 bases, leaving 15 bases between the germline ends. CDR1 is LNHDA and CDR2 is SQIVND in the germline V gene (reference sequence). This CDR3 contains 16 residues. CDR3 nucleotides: TGTGCCAGTAGTATAACCCTGGACAGTTCGAACTATGGCTACACCTTC. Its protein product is CASSITLDSSNYGYTF.

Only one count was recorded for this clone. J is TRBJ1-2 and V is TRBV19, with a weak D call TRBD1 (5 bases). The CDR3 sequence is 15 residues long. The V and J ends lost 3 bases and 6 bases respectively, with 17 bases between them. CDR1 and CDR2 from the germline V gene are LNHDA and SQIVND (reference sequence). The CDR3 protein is CASSMGPGPADGYTF. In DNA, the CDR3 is TGTGCCAGTAGTATGGGGCCCGGTCCGGCGGATGGCTACACCTTC. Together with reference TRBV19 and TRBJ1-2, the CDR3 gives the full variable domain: DGGITQSPKYLFRKEGQNVTLSCEQNLNHDAMYWYRQDPGQGLRLIYYSQIVNDFQKGDIAEGYSVSREKKESFPLTVTSAQKNPTAFYLCASSMGPGPADGYTFGSGTRLTVV.

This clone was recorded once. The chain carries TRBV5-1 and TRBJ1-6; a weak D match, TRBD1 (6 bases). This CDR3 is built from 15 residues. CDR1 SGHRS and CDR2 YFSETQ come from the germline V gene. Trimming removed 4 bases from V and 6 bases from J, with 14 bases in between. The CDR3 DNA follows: TGCGCCAGCAGCATCCCACAGGGAGGTAATTCACCCCTCCACTTT. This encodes CASSIPQGGNSPLHF.

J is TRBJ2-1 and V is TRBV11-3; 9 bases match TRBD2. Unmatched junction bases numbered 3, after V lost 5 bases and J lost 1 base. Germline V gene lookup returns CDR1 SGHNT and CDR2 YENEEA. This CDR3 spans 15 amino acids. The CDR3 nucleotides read TGTGCCAGCAGCGTTAGCGGGAGTTCCTACAATGAGCAGTTCTTC. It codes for CASSVSGSSYNEQFF.

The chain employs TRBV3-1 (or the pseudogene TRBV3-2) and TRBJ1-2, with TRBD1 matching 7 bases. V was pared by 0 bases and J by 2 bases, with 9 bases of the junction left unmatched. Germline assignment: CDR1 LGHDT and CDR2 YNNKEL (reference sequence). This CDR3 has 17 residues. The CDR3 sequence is CASSQDGGAGGNYGYTF. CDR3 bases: TGTGCCAGCAGCCAAGATGGTGGGGCAGGGGGGAACTATGGCTACACCTTC.

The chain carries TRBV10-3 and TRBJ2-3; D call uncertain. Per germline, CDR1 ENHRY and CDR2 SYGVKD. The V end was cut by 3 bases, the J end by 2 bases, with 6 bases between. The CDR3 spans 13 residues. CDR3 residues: CAISDGYTDTQYF. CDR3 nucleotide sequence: TGTGCCATCAGTGACGGGTACACAGATACGCAGTATTTT.